This T cell receptor beta chain appears in the sequencing data of a study of blood T cell repertoires in COVID-19. Germline V gene data show CDR1 as SGHRS and CDR2 as YFSETQ. CDR3 length: 14 residues. The V and J ends lost 4 bases and 3 bases respectively, with 11 bases between them. Generated by immunoSEQ multiplex PCR, the TCRdb table keeps only in-frame clones and is missing some. The sample lists a few hundred thousand clones, 75% to 85% seen once, with more than 4.5% in the top ten. Sequences were obtained from peripheral blood. The source is a man aged 50 or older with active or convalescent COVID-19. The chain uses TRBV5-1 and TRBJ2-1, with D perhaps TRBD1 (6 bases). The CDR3 sequence: CASSPGQSYNEQFF. The CDR3 DNA is TGCGCCAGCAGCCCTGGACAGAGCTACAATGAGCAGTTCTTC.